One sample yielded the 25 T cell receptor beta chains listed below, sequenced in a study of T cells in Graves' hyperthyroidism and ophthalmopathy. RNA transcripts yielded amplified TCR beta CDR3 regions. HTBI primers were employed in a first-round RT-PCR of the TCR CDR3. Each CDR3 protein is one row after TCRdb ran MiXCR on the multiplex PCR reads. The sample records hundreds of thousands of distinct CDR3 sequences, 15% to 20% being singletons. The sample was blood. These receptors were collected from a man in his forties or fifties with Graves' ophthalmopathy.

This sequence joins TRBV19 and TRBJ2-3; D gene uncertain. This CDR3 spans 15 amino acids. Germline assignment: CDR1 LNHDA and CDR2 SQIVND (reference sequence). V lost 5 bases and J 1 base, leaving 13 bases between the germline ends. The CDR3 coding sequence is TGTGCCAGTAGTCCCTTCCCAATCGGCACAGATACGCAGTATTTT. It specifies CASSPFPIGTDTQYF.

About this clonotype: One base away lies a much larger clone, so this may be a sequencing read error. The chain has TRBV5-1 and TRBJ2-1, with a weak D call TRBD2 (6 bases). Trimming removed 2 bases from V and 3 bases from J, with 12 bases in between. The CDR3 is 15 amino acids. Looked up from germline, CDR1 is SGHRS and CDR2 is YFSETQ. The DNA for the CDR3 is TGCGCCAGCAGCTTTACAACGGGAGACTACAATGAGCAGTTCTTC. This sequence encodes CASSFTTGDYNEQFF.

This clonotype was counted only a few times. V and J are TRBV7-6 and TRBJ2-2; D remains unclear. Trimming removed 0 bases from V and 1 base from J, with 6 bases in between. Germline V gene data show CDR1 as SGHVS and CDR2 as FNYEAQ. CDR3 length: 15 amino acids. CDR3 in amino acids: CASSLARRNTGELFF. CDR3 bases: TGTGCCAGCAGCTTAGCGCGACGGAACACCGGGGAGCTGTTTTTT.

This clonotype was recorded a few times. This rearrangement joins TRBV3-1 to TRBJ2-5, with 12 positions matching TRBD2. The germline V gene has CDR1 LGHDT and CDR2 YNNKEL (reference sequence). Trimming took 1 base from V and 5 from J; bases not matched to a gene: 11. The CDR3 is 18 amino acids. The CDR3 sequence is CASSQGSIGLAGGETQYF. The CDR3 DNA sequence: TGTGCCAGCAGCCAAGGATCCATAGGGCTAGCGGGGGGGGAGACCCAGTACTTC.

This clonotype was seen a handful of times. CDR3 region: CASSSVSGGARTDTQYF. The DNA of the CDR3 is TGCGCCAGCAGCTCGGTTAGCGGGGGGGCTCGCACAGATACGCAGTATTTT. The chain couples TRBV5-1 to TRBJ2-3; 11 bases line up with TRBD2. V shed 3 bases, J shed 1 base, and the junction held 7 bases outside the gene matches. The CDR3 is 17 residues long. Germline CDR1 SGHRS, CDR2 YFSETQ.

This chain links TRBV5-6 with TRBJ2-5; D perhaps matches TRBD1 (7 bases). V was trimmed by 1 base and J by 4 bases, leaving 17 bases between them. The CDR3 length is 16 residues. Germline CDR1 is SGHDT and CDR2 is YYEEEE. The CDR3 sequence: CASSLYGQGGGETQYF. CDR3 DNA: TGTGCCAGCAGCTTGTACGGGCAGGGGGGCGGAGAGACCCAGTACTTC.

V gene TRBV6-2 or TRBV6-3 combines with J gene TRBJ1-1, with 8 nucleotides matching TRBD1. J gave up 1 base and V 4 bases, and 8 bases lay outside the gene matches. The CDR3 runs 16 residues. Germline-derived CDR1 and CDR2 are MNHEY and SVGEGT. The CDR3 sequence: CASSLLKTGANTEAFF. The CDR3 DNA is TGTGCCAGCAGTTTACTCAAGACAGGGGCGAACACTGAAGCTTTCTTT.

The rearrangement joins TRBV4-1 to TRBJ1-5; a weak D match, TRBD1 (6 bases). CDR3 size: 15 residues. CDR1 MGHRA and CDR2 YSYEKL come from the germline V gene. V was clipped by 4 bases and J by 6 bases, with 16 bases between them. The CDR3 sequence: CASSLETGSIQPQHF. The CDR3 DNA reads as TGCGCCAGCAGCCTCGAAACAGGGTCGATTCAGCCCCAGCATTTT.

This clonotype was counted a few times. The chain carries TRBV29-1 and TRBJ2-3, with D unclear. This CDR3 has 14 amino acids. CDR1 and CDR2 (germline): SQVTM, ANQGSEA. V was pared by 5 bases and J by 2 bases, with 14 bases between. In DNA, the CDR3 is TGCAGCGTTTCGCCTCTCGTGGTCACAGATACGCAGTATTTT. Amino acids: CSVSPLVVTDTQYF.

The rearrangement joins TRBV5-8 to TRBJ1-1; no definite D call. V lost 6 bases to trimming and J lost 10 bases, with 16 bases between them. CDR3 size: 12 residues. Germline loops: CDR1 SGHTS, CDR2 YDEGEE. CDR3 nucleotides: TGTGCCAGCACCCCCGGGCCTGTACGAGCTTTCTTT. Protein product: CASTPGPVRAFF.

This clonotype appeared many times. The CDR3, as DNA: TGTGCCAGCAGCCAGGGACAGGTGCTATATAGCAATCAGCCCCAGCATTTT. Its protein is CASSQGQVLYSNQPQHF. The chain couples TRBV12-3 or TRBV12-4 to TRBJ1-5; TRBD1 matches 8 bases. V lost 6 bases and J lost 0; bases outside the gene matches: 10. The CDR3 is 17 amino acids.

The chain employs TRBV6-2 or TRBV6-3 and TRBJ2-7; the D gene is possibly TRBD1 (5 bases). Germline V gene data show CDR1 as MNHEY and CDR2 as SVGEGT. The V gene lost 6 bases and the J gene lost 0 bases, with 18 bases spanning the gap. This CDR3 comprises 16 residues. The DNA of the CDR3 is TGTGCCAGCAGCTCAGAAAACAGGATTCGCTCCTACGAGCAGTACTTC. Translated: CASSSENRIRSYEQYF.

There are many counts of this clonotype. This rearrangement joins TRBV6-1 to TRBJ2-7; weak D call: TRBD1 (6 bases). The CDR3 totals 12 residues. Germline CDR1 reads MNHNS; CDR2 reads SASEGT. Trimming removed 11 bases from V and 5 bases from J, with 16 bases in between. The CDR3 region is CASDSRRDEQYF. Written as DNA, the CDR3 is TGTGCCTCGGACAGTCGAAGGGACGAGCAGTACTTC.

The sample holds many counts of this clonotype. This chain uses TRBV7-2 with TRBJ2-2, with 7 bases matching TRBD1. The germline gives CDR1 SGHTA, CDR2 FQGNSA. Unmatched junction bases numbered 8, after V lost 5 bases and J lost 2 bases. The CDR3 covers 16 residues. As DNA, the CDR3 is TGTGCCAGCAGCAAAGGAAGGGGGCGTAACACCGGGGAGCTGTTTTTT. Protein product: CASSKGRGRNTGELFF.

In its sample, this clonotype was seen many times. The chain combines TRBV20-1 with TRBJ2-1; 9 bases align to TRBD2. V lost 6 bases, J lost 8 bases, and 11 bases stayed unmatched. CDR1 is DFQATT, CDR2 SNEGSKA, per germline (reference sequence). The CDR3 totals 14 residues. CDR3: CSAVAGVSLDEQFF. CDR3 nucleotides: TGCAGTGCCGTAGCGGGAGTATCGTTAGATGAGCAGTTCTTC.

V and J are TRBV5-6 and TRBJ2-5; 8 bases align to TRBD1. The junction had 8 bases not matched to a gene; V was cut back by 4 bases and J by 0 bases. The germline gives CDR1 SGHDT, CDR2 YYEEEE. This CDR3 region has 16 residues. The CDR3 reads CASSPSGTGYQETQYF. The CDR3 nucleotides are TGTGCCAGCAGCCCCTCGGGGACAGGCTACCAAGAGACCCAGTACTTC.

V is TRBV30 and J is TRBJ2-2; D unclear. The length of the CDR3 is 12 residues. CDR1 and CDR2 (germline): GTSNPN, SVGIG (reference sequence). V was cut by 5 bases and J by 7 bases, with 11 bases left in between. DNA for the CDR3: TGTGCCTGGGGTCGATTGGTCGGGGAGCTGTTTTTT. Translated, it gives CAWGRLVGELFF.

This clonotype was detected only once. The chain joins TRBV5-4 to TRBJ2-1, with TRBD2 matching 9 bases. There are 16 residues in the CDR3. Germline-derived CDR1 and CDR2 are SGHNT and YYREEE (reference sequence). V lost 0 bases to trimming and J lost 10 bases; unmatched junction nucleotides: 11. The CDR3 is CASSLGYSGGPGEQFF. The CDR3 DNA sequence: TGTGCCAGCAGCTTGGGTTATAGCGGGGGTCCGGGGGAGCAGTTCTTC. Using reference TRBV5-4 and TRBJ2-1 for the parts outside the CDR3, the full variable domain is ETGVTQSPTHLIKTRGQQVTLRCSSQSGHNTVSWYQQALGQGPQFIFQYYREEENGRGNFPPRFSGLQFPNYSSELNVNALELDDSALYLCASSLGYSGGPGEQFFGPGTRLTVL.

This clonotype was counted between two and nine times. The chain recombines TRBV28 with TRBJ1-5, with D tentatively TRBD1 (6 bases). Trimming stripped 6 bases from V and 1 base from J, with 10 bases between. This CDR3 has 14 residues. Germline V gene lookup returns CDR1 MDHEN and CDR2 SYDVKM. The CDR3 loop reads CASRGARSNQPQHF. The CDR3 DNA reads TGTGCCAGCAGGGGGGCGAGGAGCAATCAGCCCCAGCATTTT.

The chain is built from TRBV7-9 and TRBJ2-1, with D unclear. Germline V gives CDR1 SEHNR, CDR2 FQNEAQ (reference sequence). The CDR3 length is 15 residues. Trimming left V 0 bases short and J 4 bases short, with 10 bases between. CDR3 amino acids: CASSLAMDGYNEQFF. DNA for the CDR3: TGTGCCAGCAGCTTAGCCATGGACGGGTACAATGAGCAGTTCTTC.

The V gene is TRBV5-1, the J gene TRBJ2-1; tentatively, D is TRBD1 (6 bases). Trimming pared 2 bases from V and 7 bases from J, leaving 22 bases between. The CDR3 totals 17 residues. Germline V gene lookup returns CDR1 SGHRS and CDR2 YFSETQ. This CDR3 is CASSFMTGDFTANEQFF. CDR3 bases: TGCGCCAGCAGCTTTATGACAGGCGATTTTACCGCGAATGAGCAGTTCTTC.

This clonotype was detected many times. The rearrangement links TRBV7-2 to TRBJ2-1; maybe TRBD2 (6 bases). CDR1 and CDR2 (germline): SGHTA, FQGNSA. CDR3 length: 14 residues. Trimming cost V 5 bases and J 0 bases, with 8 bases left between them. The CDR3 region is CASSSGSSYNEQFF. For the CDR3, the DNA is TGTGCCAGCAGCAGCGGGTCCTCCTACAATGAGCAGTTCTTC. The variable domain in full, with the rest retrieved from reference TRBV7-2 and TRBJ2-1, is GAGVSQSPSNKVTEKGKDVELRCDPISGHTALYWYRQSLGQGLEFLIYFQGNSAPDKSGLPSDRFSAERTGGSVSTLTIQRTQQEDSAVYLCASSSGSSYNEQFFGPGTRLTVL.

In its sample, this clonotype was seen many times. The chain carries TRBV2 and TRBJ1-2; D unclear. Germline V gene sequence: CDR1 SNHLY, CDR2 FYNNEI. With 10 bases removed from V and 0 bases from J, the gap between germline ends came to 18 bases. The CDR3 consists of 15 residues. The CDR3 DNA is TGTGCCATTTCAAGGACGGACCTGGCTAACTATGGCTACACCTTC. Translated, it gives CAISRTDLANYGYTF.

This clonotype showed up many times. The rearrangement links TRBV3-1 to TRBJ1-1; no reliable D call. In germline, CDR1 is LGHDT, CDR2 YNNKEL (reference sequence). The CDR3 has 16 residues. The ends were cut back, 0 bases at V and 5 bases at J, with 16 bases in the middle. The CDR3 loop is CASSQDSGRVGTEAFF. DNA for the CDR3: TGTGCCAGCAGCCAAGATAGCGGCCGGGTGGGGACTGAAGCTTTCTTT.

This clonotype was seen ten or more times. Its ends do not fully match the called genes, so a read error is possible. The chain uses TRBV7-9 and TRBJ1-1, with a tentative D call TRBD1 (5 bases). The germline gives CDR1 SEHNR, CDR2 FQNEAQ (reference sequence). CDR3 length: 14 residues. The CDR3 reads CASSLEGPNTEAFF. The CDR3 DNA reads TGCGCCAGCAGCTTGGAGGGGCCGAACACTGAAGCTTTCTTT.